This T cell receptor (beta chain) stems from a study of blood T cell repertoires in COVID-19. Background on the study: Spain, Italy and the United States supplied samples that represented acute and convalescent COVID-19. The cDNA or gDNA used as material had been derived from T cells, B-cell-depleted T cells, or PBMCs.

Seattle patients were enrolled during active infection and followed longitudinally. Using immunoSEQ multiplex PCR, the repertoire was profiled, and TCRdb retains in-frame clones only, with some absent. The data contain fewer than 200,000 clones, about four fifths of them singletons. Germline trimming cut 1 base from V and 4 bases from J; bases unmatched to any gene: 5. The CDR3 spans 15 residues. Germline V gene sequence: CDR1 LGHNA, CDR2 YNFKEQ. This TCR came from a woman at least 80 years old with COVID-19, enrolled during active disease. V usage is TRBV4-2 and J usage is TRBJ2-7; 9 bases line up with TRBD2. The specimen sequenced was peripheral blood. The CDR3 region has the DNA TGTGCCAGCAGCCAAGGGCGGGGGGGCTTGTACGAGCAGTACTTC. Protein: CASSQGRGGLYEQYF.